One T cell receptor (beta chain) is described in this entry. Using immunoSEQ multiplex PCR, the repertoire was profiled, and TCRdb retains in-frame clones only, with some absent. Of 120,000 or so clones listed, 88% are singletons. These data come from a study of blood T cell repertoires in COVID-19. This CDR3 has 15 residues. V trimming: 6 bases; J trimming: 0 bases; junction bases outside the gene matches: 5. Germline CDR1 reads MGHRA; CDR2 reads YSYEKL. This receptor was obtained from a human donor in a cohort sampled during active COVID-19. V and J are TRBV4-1 and TRBJ2-1; 7 nucleotides align to TRBD1. Sequencing was performed on peripheral blood. CDR3 in DNA: TGCGCCAGCAGACACCGGGACAGCTCCTACAATGAGCAGTTCTTC. Amino acids: CASRHRDSSYNEQFF.